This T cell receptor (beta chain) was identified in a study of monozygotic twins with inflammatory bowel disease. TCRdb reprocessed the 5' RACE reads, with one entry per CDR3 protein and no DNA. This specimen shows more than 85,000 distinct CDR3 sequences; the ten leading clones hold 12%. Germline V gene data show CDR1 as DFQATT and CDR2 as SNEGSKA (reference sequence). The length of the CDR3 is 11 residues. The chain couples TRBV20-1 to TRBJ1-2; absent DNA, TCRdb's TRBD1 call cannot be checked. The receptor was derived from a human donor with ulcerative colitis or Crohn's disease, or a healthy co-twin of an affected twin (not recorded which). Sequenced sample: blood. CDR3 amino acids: CSAGLGGGYTF.